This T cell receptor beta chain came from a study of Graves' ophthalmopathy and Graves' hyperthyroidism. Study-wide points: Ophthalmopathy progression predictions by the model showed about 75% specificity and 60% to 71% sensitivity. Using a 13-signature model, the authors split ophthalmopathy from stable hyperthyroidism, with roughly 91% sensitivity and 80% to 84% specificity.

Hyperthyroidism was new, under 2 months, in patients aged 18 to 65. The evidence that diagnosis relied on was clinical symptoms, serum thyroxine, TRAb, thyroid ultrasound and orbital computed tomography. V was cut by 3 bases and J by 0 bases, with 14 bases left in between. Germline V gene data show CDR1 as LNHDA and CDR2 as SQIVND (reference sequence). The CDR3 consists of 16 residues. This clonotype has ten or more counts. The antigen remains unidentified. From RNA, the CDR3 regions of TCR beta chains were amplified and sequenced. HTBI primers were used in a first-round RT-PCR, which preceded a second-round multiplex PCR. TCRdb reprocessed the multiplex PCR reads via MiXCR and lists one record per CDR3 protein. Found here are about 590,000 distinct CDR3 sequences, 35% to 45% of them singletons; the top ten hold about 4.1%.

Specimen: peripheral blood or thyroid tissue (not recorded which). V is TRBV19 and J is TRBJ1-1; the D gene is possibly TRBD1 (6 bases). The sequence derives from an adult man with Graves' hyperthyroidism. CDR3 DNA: TGTGCCAGTAGTATGACCAGGCAGGGGATGAACACTGAAGCTTTCTTT. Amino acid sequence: CASSMTRQGMNTEAFF.